This T cell receptor (beta chain) was obtained from a study of OX40 agonist ivuxolimab in advanced cancers. Study details: Enrolled patients in dose escalation had cancers that were hepatocellular carcinoma, melanoma, renal cell or head and neck cancer.

Whole-study findings and limits: Expanded clones belonging to CD8+ T cells outnumbered, on average, those of CD4+.

Profiled with immunoSEQ multiplex PCR; TCRdb holds only in-frame clones, not every one. The data contain roughly 38,000 clones, 89% of them seen just once; the ten biggest clones take up around 0.63%. CDR1 and CDR2 from the germline V gene are MNHEY and SMNVEV (reference sequence). V lost 2 bases, J lost 8 bases, and 9 bases lay in between. This CDR3 comprises 12 residues. A note on this clone: The antigen remains undetermined.

The source is an adult with an advanced solid tumor such as melanoma, head and neck, liver or kidney cancer. The rearrangement uses TRBV27 and TRBJ1-2; D might be TRBD1 (5 bases). The specimen was CD4+ or CD8+ T cells sorted from blood, collected in a trial of the OX40 agonist ivuxolimab. CDR3 loop: CASSLPGDGYTF. The CDR3 DNA reads as TGTGCCAGCAGTTTACCGGGGGACGGCTACACCTTC.